This TCR beta chain originates from a study of cytomegalovirus exposure and HLA in healthy donors. Study summary: A previous analysis identified approximately 110 million unique TCR beta sequences derived from roughly 190 million T cells. Study-wide results and limits: V- and J-gene trimming in TCR beta was tied to a missense DCLRE1C variant by an analysis performed later. It was likely that a cluster of highly shared sequence variants was a sequencing artifact.

The length of the CDR3 is 14 residues. V lost 2 bases and J 1 base, leaving 6 bases between the germline ends. Germline V gives CDR1 SGHAT, CDR2 FQNNGV. PCR involved 60 Vbeta and 13 Jbeta primers. Assay used: immunoSEQ multiplex PCR; TCRdb lists only in-frame clones, some missing. This sample carries some 65,000 clones, around four fifths of them seen once, and the ten largest clones take under 3%. Comment on this clone: Its target is unknown.

The receptor comes from a girl aged 5-17 years in good health and CMV-seropositive. The specimen sequenced was PBMCs. The chain uses TRBV11-2 and TRBJ2-4; D perhaps matches TRBD1 (6 bases). The CDR3 sequence: CASSLTGAKNIQYF. CDR3 DNA: TGTGCCAGCAGCTTAACAGGGGCCAAAAACATTCAGTACTTC. The full variable domain, completed using reference TRBV11-2 and TRBJ2-4, is EAGVAQSPRYKIIEKRQSVAFWCNPISGHATLYWYQQILGQGPKLLIQFQNNGVVDDSQLPKDRFSAERLKGVDSTLKIQPAKLEDSAVYLCASSLTGAKNIQYFGAGTRLSVL.